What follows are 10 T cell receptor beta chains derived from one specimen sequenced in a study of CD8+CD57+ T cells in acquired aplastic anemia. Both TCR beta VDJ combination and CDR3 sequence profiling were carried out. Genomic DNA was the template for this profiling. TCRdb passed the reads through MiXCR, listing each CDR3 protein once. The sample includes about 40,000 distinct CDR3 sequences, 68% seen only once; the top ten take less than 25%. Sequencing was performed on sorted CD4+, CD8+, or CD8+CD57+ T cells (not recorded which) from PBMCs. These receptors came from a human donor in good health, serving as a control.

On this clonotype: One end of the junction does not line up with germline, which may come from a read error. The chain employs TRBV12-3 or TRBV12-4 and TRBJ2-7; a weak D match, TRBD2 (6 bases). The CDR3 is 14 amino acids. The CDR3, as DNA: TGTGCCAGCAGCTTAGGCGGGAAAGCCTACGAGCAGTACTTC. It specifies CASSLGGKAYEQYF.

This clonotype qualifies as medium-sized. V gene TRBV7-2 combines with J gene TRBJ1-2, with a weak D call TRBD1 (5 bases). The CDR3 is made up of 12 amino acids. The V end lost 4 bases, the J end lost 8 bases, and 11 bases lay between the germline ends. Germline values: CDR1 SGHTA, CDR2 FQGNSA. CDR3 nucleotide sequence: TGTGCCAGCAGCTCAGGGAGTCAAGGCTACACCTTC. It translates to CASSSGSQGYTF.

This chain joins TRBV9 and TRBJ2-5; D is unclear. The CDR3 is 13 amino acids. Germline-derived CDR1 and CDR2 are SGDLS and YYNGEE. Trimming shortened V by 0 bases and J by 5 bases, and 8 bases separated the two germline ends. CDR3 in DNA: TGTGCCAGCAGCGTAGTATCGGCCGAGACCCAGTACTTC. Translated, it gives CASSVVSAETQYF.

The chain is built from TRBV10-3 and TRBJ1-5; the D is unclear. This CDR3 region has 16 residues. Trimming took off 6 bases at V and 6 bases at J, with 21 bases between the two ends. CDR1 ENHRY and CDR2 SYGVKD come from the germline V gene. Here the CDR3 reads CAISGSDAGGTQPQHF. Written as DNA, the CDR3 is TGTGCCATCAGCGGCTCAGACGCCGGTGGCACTCAGCCCCAGCATTTT.

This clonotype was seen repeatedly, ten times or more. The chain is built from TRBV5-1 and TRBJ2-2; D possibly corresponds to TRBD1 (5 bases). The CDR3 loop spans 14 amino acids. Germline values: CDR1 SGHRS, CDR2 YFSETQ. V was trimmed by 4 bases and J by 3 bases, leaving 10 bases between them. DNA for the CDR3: TGCGCCAGCAGCCCGCAAGGGGACACCGGGGAGCTGTTTTTT. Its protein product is CASSPQGDTGELFF.

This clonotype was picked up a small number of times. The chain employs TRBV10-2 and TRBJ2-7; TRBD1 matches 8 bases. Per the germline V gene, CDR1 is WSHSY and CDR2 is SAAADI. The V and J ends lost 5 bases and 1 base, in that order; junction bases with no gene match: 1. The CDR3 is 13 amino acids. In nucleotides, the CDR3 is TGCGCCAGCAGTTGGACAGGGTCCTACGAGCAGTACTTC. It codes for CASSWTGSYEQYF.

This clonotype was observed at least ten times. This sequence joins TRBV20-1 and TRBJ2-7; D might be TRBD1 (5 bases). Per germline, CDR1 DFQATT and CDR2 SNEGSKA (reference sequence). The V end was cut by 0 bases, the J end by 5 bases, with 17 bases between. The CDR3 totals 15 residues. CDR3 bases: TGCAGTGCTAGAGATAACGATCAGGGCAGAGACGAGCAGTACTTC. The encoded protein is CSARDNDQGRDEQYF.

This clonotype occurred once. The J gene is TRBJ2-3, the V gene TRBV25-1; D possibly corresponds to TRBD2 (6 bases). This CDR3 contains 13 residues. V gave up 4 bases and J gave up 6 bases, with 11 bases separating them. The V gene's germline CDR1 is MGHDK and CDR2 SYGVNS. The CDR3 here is CASSAGVTDTQYF. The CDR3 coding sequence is TGTGCCAGCAGTGCGGGAGTTACGGATACGCAGTATTTT.

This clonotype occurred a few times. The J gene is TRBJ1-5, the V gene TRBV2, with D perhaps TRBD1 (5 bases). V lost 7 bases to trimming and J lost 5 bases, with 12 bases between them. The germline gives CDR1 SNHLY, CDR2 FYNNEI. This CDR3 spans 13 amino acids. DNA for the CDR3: TGTGCCAGCACAGGGCAACTCGATCAGCCCCAGCATTTT. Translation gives CASTGQLDQPQHF.

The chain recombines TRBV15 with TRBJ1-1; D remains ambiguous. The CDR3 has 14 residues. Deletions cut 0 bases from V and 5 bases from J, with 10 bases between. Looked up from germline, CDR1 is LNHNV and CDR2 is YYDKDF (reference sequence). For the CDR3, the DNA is TGTGCCACCAGCAGAGATCCCGGTGCGACTGAAGCTTTCTTT. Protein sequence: CATSRDPGATEAFF.